This TCR beta chain came from a study of blood T cell repertoires in COVID-19. Study at large: The United States, Italy and Spain supplied acute and convalescent COVID-19 samples. The cDNA or gDNA used as material had been derived from T cells, B-cell-depleted T cells, or PBMCs.

Authors' processing steps: Reference gene primer amplification yielded estimated nucleated cell counts. Clones were read by immunoSEQ multiplex PCR, and TCRdb kept only the in-frame ones, dropping some. V, J and clone size are taken as reported in that table, and D and trimming were inferred from the DNA itself. The sample has around 50,000 clones; 88% are singletons. The CDR3 extends over 15 amino acids. Per germline, CDR1 SQVTM and CDR2 ANQGSEA. V lost 3 bases and J lost 5; bases outside the gene matches: 11. Sequencing input: peripheral blood. The chain has TRBV29-1 and TRBJ2-3; TRBD2 matches at 7 bases. This TCR derives from a man in his forties or fifties with active COVID-19. CDR3 sequence: CSVEGRAGSGDTQYF. In DNA form, the CDR3 reads TGCAGCGTTGAGGGGCGAGCGGGGTCGGGAGATACGCAGTATTTT.